The text below deals with one T cell receptor (beta chain). Its recognized antigen is unknown. No much larger clone is present one base from it, and per-base qualities are unavailable. This entry comes from a study of cytomegalovirus exposure and HLA in healthy donors (TCRdb year 2017). Regarding the study in general: In an earlier analysis of approximately 500 of the donors, 276 Gb of sequence data and 90 million to 120 million unique TCR beta sequences from about 179 million T cells were reported. Rather than drawing on any new phenotypic data, the later analysis identified candidate immune exposures from TCR beta sequences and the way those sequences occurred across donors. Alongside the repertoire data, information on donor age, sex, ethnicity and CMV serostatus was compiled. All discovery cohort repertoires had been generated using a single sequencing platform. To study patterns of TCR occurrence, a later analysis re-analyzed previously published TCR beta repertoires from several hundred donors and added high-resolution HLA genotyping. Among the approximately 420 genotyped donors, about 83% belonged to the genetic ancestry cluster associated with self-reported Caucasian donors. Genome-wide SNP genotypes for about 65% of the roughly 670 donors were used in a later genetic analysis, which treated that subset as a discovery cohort. On average, around 240,000 unique TCR beta nucleotide sequences were sequenced per donor among a few hundred genotyped donors of the cohort, with about 17% of those sequences being non-productive. To decide whether each TCR beta V gene segment behaved as functional or pseudogenic, an earlier analysis of over 500 of the donors relied on high-throughput TCR beta sequencing. The number of typed donors differed by locus: about 620-630 for A, B, C, DRB1 and DQB1; approximately 520 for DQA1; around 610 for DPA1; and around 490 for DPB1. Using immunosequencing, the study profiled T cell repertoires from 550 to 750 subjects and related those repertoires to cytomegalovirus serostatus. The study aimed to test whether signatures of past pathogen exposure could be identified by cataloging public T cell receptors. In addition to the first cohort of 500 to 850 subjects, a separate validation cohort of approximately 130 different subjects was used. Roughly five DR-DQ haplotypes were handled as single units for association and clustering because linkage in the cohort was strong. The study combined high-throughput TCR immunosequencing, statistical association of individual TCRs with disease status, and machine learning to predict cytomegalovirus infection status. Around 300 gigabases of sequencing data and tens of millions of unique TCR sequences were included in an early release covering 550 to 800 HLA-typed donors. Both class I and class II loci were covered by HLA typing, at four-digit resolution. The paper as a whole reports these results and caveats: The presence/absence analyses assumed that sequencing depth was roughly uniform across donors, and that assumption may not be true. In this cohort, only TCR beta chains were sequenced, and detectable features were limited by the absence of alpha or paired-chain data. The study listed 150 to 200 TCR beta chains as associated with cytomegalovirus. In both the original and validation cohorts, the classifier was reported to diagnose cytomegalovirus status with high specificity and sensitivity. In a later genetic analysis, fewer N-insertions in productive TCRs were reported among donors in an Asian-associated ancestry cluster than the roughly 670-donor mean. Strong co-occurrence of HLA alleles, especially DR and DQ, made assigning TCR associations to individual alleles difficult. An association between a missense DCLRE1C variant and V-gene and J-gene trimming of TCR beta chains was found in a later genetic analysis and replicated in an independent cohort. In an earlier analysis of approximately 590 of the donors, most TCR beta V segments were observed in productive rearrangements about 90% or about 30% of the time, broadly matching IMGT annotations. Most TCR sequences were observed very rarely across donors, whereas some public TCRs were present in many individuals. According to a later analysis, TCR association rates differed among HLA loci, with DRB1 alleles showing the most associated TCRs and HLA-C alleles showing the fewest. Some 16 rarely observed V segments, including chromosome 9 orphons, were excluded from the earlier analysis of about 610 of the donors because counts were too low. A later analysis reported that several top co-occurrence clusters appeared linked to parvovirus B19, influenza, CMV and Epstein-Barr virus. Immune exposure information for the cohort was limited to CMV serostatus. Three of the identified cytomegalovirus-associated TCR beta chains were confirmed in vitro to be specific for cytomegalovirus antigens. At a false discovery rate of 0.05, a later analysis linked around 17,000 TCR beta sequences to specific HLA alleles. In a later analysis, HLA-associated TCR beta chains showed more clonal expansion and lower generation probabilities than non-associated chains that were equally common. In a later analysis, most CMV-associated TCR beta chains were found to appear HLA-restricted, with HLA associations seemingly driven largely by CMV exposure. According to the authors, the approach could potentially be generalized to other disease states and immunological phenotypes. HLA typing was unavailable for some donors at each locus, so association tests used only the typed subset. Because the 87-base-pair reads could not distinguish some IMGT-functional V segments, including TRBV6-2 and TRBV6-3, those segments were excluded. A cluster of highly shared sequence variants was judged likely to represent a technical artifact of the sequencing pipeline. A further reported finding was that TCR beta sequences accurately predicted the HLA-A and HLA-B alleles for most subjects in the first cohort. Linkage disequilibrium might explain the correlated functional status among segregating V segments, but an unknown experimental factor could not be excluded.

From its cysteine to its phenylalanine, the CDR3 spans 16 amino acids. Just CDR3 DNA is preserved here, 48 bases in frame from base 1. Via the germline V gene, CDR1 is SGHTS and CDR2 YDEGEE. Ends trimmed: V by 4 bases, J by 6 bases; bases unmatched to a gene: 8. The cohort consisted of some 730 healthy bone marrow donors. All cohort members were sampled while nominally healthy, although unrecorded immune exposures were likely present. The donor was CMV seropositive and belonged to the group of around 300 seropositive cohort members. A peripheral blood sample was provided by each donor, and peripheral blood mononuclear cells were used for TCR beta sequencing. The Qiagen DNeasy Blood Extraction Kit was used to extract genomic DNA from the blood cell samples. The library was prepared using the immunoSEQ multiplex PCR assay. For the multiplex PCR, a mixture combining 60 forward primers for TCR Vbeta segments and 13 reverse primers for TCR Jbeta segments was used. The CDR3 region of rearranged TCR beta genes was amplified from genomic DNA by a multiplex PCR assay. The amplified TCR beta libraries were sequenced on the Illumina HiSeq System as 87-base-pair reads. As for the original processing: Across the 500 to 700 repertoires, a later analysis counted 80 million or so unique TCR beta chains, around 11 million of which were shared by at least two donors. A nearest-neighbor algorithm error-corrected the raw reads and collapsed the reads into unique sequences, merging closely related sequences to remove PCR and sequencing errors. V, D and J gene segments were assigned by aligning CDR3 sequences to IMGT reference sequences. For a sequence to be retained, at least a six-nucleotide match to both a V gene segment and a J gene segment was required. A rearrangement was called productive if the CDR3 had no stop codons and remained in frame with V and J, and every other rearrangement was called non-productive. CDR3 was defined according to IMGT convention as the region running from the second conserved V-encoded cysteine to the conserved J-encoded phenylalanine. Sequences without an unambiguous match to a single V gene segment were excluded from the earlier analysis of 450 to 650 of the donors. An earlier analysis of a few hundred of the donors called V segments functional above 56.7% productive rearrangements and segregating when the between-donor standard deviation exceeded 5%. A statistical classification framework was developed to diagnose cytomegalovirus status using the catalog of TCR beta chain sequences. In a later analysis, TCR nucleotide sequences were compared against IMGT/GENE-DB human TR gene sequences so that V and J genes could be assigned. Using the TCRdist pipeline, a later analysis assigned CDR3 sequences along with most-parsimonious VDJ recombination scenarios. A later analysis defined each TCR beta chain by its CDR3 amino acid sequence plus V-gene family, and excluded reads lacking a unique V-gene family. A later analysis removed nearly 600 highly shared, low-generation-probability nucleotide sequences to deal with suspected cross-contamination and a sequencing artifact. In a later analysis, a clonal expansion index for each public chain was calculated from normalized within-repertoire ranks of inferred template counts. In a later analysis, generation probabilities were computed with a VDJ recombination model fitted to out-of-frame rearrangements, and the resulting probabilities were checked against IGoR. A later analysis scored TCR-TCR, TCR-HLA and TCR-CMV co-occurrence with hypergeometric tests, applying a repertoire-size bias correction to TCR pairs. A later analysis estimated false discovery rates by permuting HLA or CMV assignments 20 times. In a later analysis, co-occurring TCRs were grouped using DBSCAN, and TCRdist sequence similarity was added for clustering within HLA-allele-positive subsets. Repertoires with fewer than 30,000 or more than 120,000 public chains were left out of co-occurrence clustering, as were four to six repertoires with anomalous nucleotide sharing. As stored in TCRdb, this immuneACCESS dataset retains in-frame rearrangements with V and J assigned. A fraction of the clones does not appear; measured against another copy, unresolved V genes explain less than half of the discrepancy, and the remainder lacks a known reason. V and J calls and clone size follow that table, whereas D and trimming were derived from the DNA. The sample data list tens of thousands of clones, and 74% of these were observed just once. The ten largest clones take up about 20% of the sample.

Recombination joined TRBV5-8 with TRBJ2-3, with TRBD2 matching 13 junction bases. This TCR came from a woman aged 30 to 39 in good health and CMV-seropositive. The sequenced material came from PBMCs. The DNA sequence is as follows: TGTGCCAGCAGCACTGGACTAGCGGGAGCCGGGGATACGCAGTATTTT. This encodes CASSTGLAGAGDTQYF.